The rows below give T cell receptor beta chains drawn from one sample of a study of vaccination effects on CD4 cells after COVID-19. Their antigens are not known. The repertoire was sequenced with immunoSEQ multiplex PCR; TCRdb's copy has only in-frame clones and lacks some. The table records 22,000 or so clones, roughly 76% of them present only once. The specimen was CD4+ T cells from PBMCs cultured with HCoV-229E spike peptides, collected after COVID-19 vaccination. These TCRs come from a human donor who received a COVID-19 vaccine. Each CDR3 is given with its conserved first and last residue. Each record gives: CDR3 protein, CDR3 DNA, V gene, J gene, D gene, clone size. The D gene is left open where the match is weak. Clone size, where shown, is once, few, many, or a class for clones that have expanded.

CASSLSPVSGNTIYF	TGTGCCAGCAGTTTATCTCCAGTCTCTGGAAACACCATATATTTT	TRBV27	TRBJ1-3	.	few
CASSPDPSSPLHF	TGTGCCAGCAGCCCGGACCCTAGTTCACCCCTCCACTTT	TRBV9	TRBJ1-6	.	.
CASSLGGAGGETQYF	TGTGCCAGCAGCTTAGGTGGGGCGGGGGGAGAGACCCAGTACTTC	TRBV7-7	TRBJ2-5	TRBD2	.
CASSLAEGSYEQYF	TGTGCCAGCAGCCTCGCGGAAGGTTCCTACGAGCAGTACTTC	TRBV7-8	TRBJ2-7	.	.
CASSEQGASYEQYF	TGTGCCAGTAGTGAACAGGGAGCATCCTACGAGCAGTACTTC	TRBV19	TRBJ2-7	.	few
CASSWTGRNSPLHF	TGTGCCAGCAGCTGGACAGGGAGAAATTCACCCCTCCACTTT	TRBV11-2	TRBJ1-6	TRBD1	.
CASSSGPIQQGIYGYTF	TGTGCCAGCAGCTCCGGCCCCATCCAACAGGGGATCTATGGCTACACCTTC	TRBV5-4	TRBJ1-2	TRBD1	few
CASQSGQTSNQPQHF	TGTGCCAGCCAATCGGGACAAACTAGCAATCAGCCCCAGCATTTT	TRBV27	TRBJ1-5	.	medium-sized
CASSEGGILEGYTF	TGCGCCAGCAGTGAGGGGGGGATTTTGGAGGGCTACACCTTC	TRBV10-2	TRBJ1-2	.	few
CSVPTTGENTEAFF	TGCAGCGTACCAACGACAGGGGAGAACACTGAAGCTTTCTTT	TRBV29-1	TRBJ1-1	TRBD1	.
CAWGPQGLYGYTF	TGTGCCTGGGGGCCACAGGGACTCTATGGCTACACCTTC	TRBV30	TRBJ1-2	.	.
CASSLASSGSFGETQYF	TGTGCCAGCAGCTTGGCGTCTAGCGGGAGTTTCGGAGAGACCCAGTACTTC	TRBV5-4	TRBJ2-5	TRBD2	.
CASSLTGTTRDSNEQFF	TGTGCCAGCTCACTAACCGGGACTACCAGGGATTCCAATGAGCAGTTCTTC	TRBV18	TRBJ2-1	TRBD2	.
CASSPPGLRETQYF	TGCGCCAGCAGCCCCCCGGGGTTGAGAGAGACCCAGTACTTC	TRBV4-1	TRBJ2-5	.	few
CASSSGRLNHDTQYF	TGTGCCAGCAGCTCCGGGCGACTGAACCATGATACGCAGTATTTT	TRBV27	TRBJ2-3	.	.
CATAKGYEQYF	TGTGCCACCGCCAAGGGCTACGAGCAGTACTTC	TRBV19	TRBJ2-7	.	.
CASSLEGDVSGYTF	TGCGCCAGCAGCTTGGAGGGCGATGTGAGTGGCTACACCTTC	TRBV5-1	TRBJ1-2	.	once
CASSFGTGVGELFF	TGTGCCAGCAGCTTTGGGACAGGGGTGGGGGAGCTGTTTTTT	TRBV5-5	TRBJ2-2	TRBD1	.